This is a list of T cell receptor beta chains from one sample in a study of T cells in Graves' hyperthyroidism and ophthalmopathy. A single record per CDR3 protein comes from TCRdb applying MiXCR to the multiplex PCR reads. The sample shows some 580,000 distinct CDR3 sequences, around 16% of them seen only once. The sample taken for sequencing was blood. These receptors all come from a woman in her thirties or forties with Graves' ophthalmopathy. Both conserved end residues are part of each CDR3. Fields, in order: V gene, D gene, J gene, clone size, CDR3 protein, CDR3 DNA. D genes are given only for firm matches. Size tells how often a clone was seen (once, few, many) or the class of an expanded clone, and some rows leave it out.

>TRBV5-1|TRBD1|TRBJ2-1|few
CASSSGQGARLGNEQFF
TGCGCCAGCAGCTCCGGACAGGGGGCGCGTTTAGGCAATGAGCAGTTCTTC
>TRBV2|NA|TRBJ2-3|many
CASSPGVAGTDTQYF
TGTGCCAGCAGTCCCGGGGTAGCGGGCACAGATACGCAGTATTTT
>TRBV6-1|TRBD2|TRBJ2-3|many
CASRAPLGTSSTDTQYF
TGTGCCAGCAGGGCCCCCCTCGGGACTAGCAGCACAGATACGCAGTATTTT
>TRBV12-3/TRBV12-4|NA|TRBJ1-2|few
CASSLVGVYGYTF
TGTGCCAGCAGTTTGGTAGGGGTCTATGGCTACACCTTC
>TRBV30|TRBD2|TRBJ2-3|NA
CAWSVAGGTDTQYF
TGTGCCTGGAGTGTAGCGGGGGGCACAGATACGCAGTATTTT
>TRBV7-2|TRBD2|TRBJ2-2|many
CASSLGTRFGELFF
TGTGCCAGCAGCCTCGGGACTAGATTCGGGGAGCTGTTTTTT
>TRBV11-2|NA|TRBJ1-5|many
CASSRTNSNQPQHF
TGTGCCAGCAGCCGGACAAATAGCAATCAGCCCCAGCATTTT
>TRBV29-1|TRBD1|TRBJ2-7|many
CSVGQGGEQYF
TGCAGCGTTGGACAGGGTGGCGAGCAGTACTTC
>TRBV15|TRBD1|TRBJ1-4|few
CATSRVGQGRVNEKLFF
TGTGCCACCAGCAGAGTCGGACAGGGACGGGTTAATGAAAAACTGTTTTTT
>TRBV27|TRBD1|TRBJ2-7|many
CASSFTGGDYEQYF
TGTGCCAGCAGTTTTACAGGGGGCGACTACGAGCAGTACTTC
>TRBV28|NA|TRBJ1-2|many
CASSLRFSGYTF
TGTGCCAGCAGTCTCCGTTTCTCTGGCTACACCTTC
>TRBV29-1|TRBD2|TRBJ2-1|NA
CSVAPSGGPGNEQFF
TGCAGCGTTGCCCCCAGCGGGGGCCCAGGCAATGAGCAGTTCTTC
>TRBV6-1|TRBD2|TRBJ2-7|NA
CASSEREHYEQYF
TGTGCCAGCAGTGAGCGGGAGCACTACGAGCAGTACTTC
>TRBV6-1|TRBD2|TRBJ2-5|NA
CASSEGRGTNKRAQYF
TGTGCCAGCAGTGAAGGCCGGGGGACTAACAAGAGAGCCCAGTACTTC
>TRBV30|TRBD1|TRBJ1-2|many
CACTQGTVYGYTF
TGTGCCTGCACCCAAGGGACAGTCTATGGCTACACCTTC
>TRBV11-2|NA|TRBJ1-1|many
CASSLNPGTPNTEAFF
TGTGCCAGCAGCTTAAACCCCGGGACACCGAACACTGAAGCTTTCTTT
>TRBV10-3|NA|TRBJ1-5|NA
CAISESGPQPQHF
TGTGCCATCAGTGAGTCGGGGCCACAGCCCCAGCATTTT
>TRBV4-1|NA|TRBJ2-7|few
CASSHKMKSIDPTYEQYF
TGCGCCAGCAGCCACAAAATGAAATCGATTGACCCCACCTACGAGCAGTACTTC
>TRBV29-1|NA|TRBJ2-1|NA
CSVDFRKESGNEQFF
TGCAGCGTTGACTTCCGGAAGGAATCGGGAAATGAGCAGTTCTTC
>TRBV9|NA|TRBJ2-5|NA
CASSVGRWETQYF
TGTGCCAGCAGCGTAGGTCGTTGGGAGACCCAGTACTTC
>TRBV28|NA|TRBJ1-1|NA
CASSFNRAWVAFF
TGTGCCAGCAGTTTTAACCGCGCCTGGGTAGCTTTCTTT
>TRBV6-1|NA|TRBJ2-7|few
CASSTSGGFIYEQYF
TGTGCCAGCAGTACTTCTGGCGGATTTATCTACGAGCAGTACTTC
>TRBV3-1|NA|TRBJ2-1|many
CASSLTFNEQFF
TGTGCCAGCAGCCTTACTTTCAATGAGCAGTTCTTC
>TRBV12-3/TRBV12-4|NA|TRBJ2-2|few
CASSLHGTWNTGELFF
TGTGCCAGCAGTTTACACGGGACTTGGAACACCGGGGAGCTGTTTTTT
>TRBV5-1|NA|TRBJ2-1|few
CASSLTPGLYNEQFF
TGCGCCAGCAGCTTGACACCTGGCCTCTACAATGAGCAGTTCTTC
>TRBV10-3|TRBD2|TRBJ2-3|NA
CAISERLAGTFTDTQYF
TGTGCCATCAGTGAAAGACTAGCGGGGACGTTCACAGATACGCAGTATTTT
>TRBV27|NA|TRBJ1-6|few
CASSLVRGENSPLHF
TGTGCCAGCAGTTTGGTGAGGGGTGAGAATTCACCCCTCCACTTT
>TRBV4-2|TRBD2|TRBJ2-3|many
CASSQTSGGASDTQYF
TGTGCCAGCAGCCAAACTAGCGGGGGGGCGTCAGATACGCAGTATTTT
>TRBV20-1|NA|TRBJ1-3|few
CSARIQGHGNTIYF
TGCAGTGCTAGAATCCAGGGGCATGGAAACACCATATATTTT
>TRBV28|NA|TRBJ2-7|many
CASSFSWYEQYF
TGTGCCAGCAGTTTCTCTTGGTACGAGCAGTACTTC
>TRBV29-1|NA|TRBJ1-1|NA
CSVDRGGGNPYTEAFF
TGCAGCGTCGACCGGGGGGGGGGGAACCCCTACACTGAAGCTTTCTTT
>TRBV6-4|TRBD2|TRBJ2-1|few
CASSREGLAGNNEQFF
TGTGCCAGCAGTAGGGAAGGACTAGCGGGGAACAATGAGCAGTTCTTC
>TRBV19|TRBD1|TRBJ2-1|NA
CASSIAGQGAYNEQFF
TGTGCCAGTAGTATAGCAGGACAGGGGGCCTACAATGAGCAGTTCTTC
>TRBV6-1|TRBD2|TRBJ2-3|NA
CASSSVAGMTDTQYF
TGTGCCAGCAGCAGCGTAGCGGGGATGACAGATACGCAGTATTTT
>TRBV18|NA|TRBJ2-5|many
CASSPRGGETQYF
TGTGCCAGCAGCCCTCGGGGTGGAGAGACCCAGTACTTC
>TRBV28|TRBD2|TRBJ2-1|few
CASSSGLAGNRYNEQFF
TGTGCCAGCAGTTCCGGACTAGCGGGAAACCGATACAATGAGCAGTTCTTC
>TRBV28|NA|TRBJ1-5|many
CASKLGSNQPQHF
TGTGCCAGCAAATTGGGCAGCAATCAGCCCCAGCATTTT
>TRBV2|TRBD2|TRBJ2-3|NA
CASSAGGLADTDTQYF
TGTGCCAGCAGTGCCGGGGGACTAGCGGACACAGATACGCAGTATTTT
>TRBV2|TRBD1|TRBJ2-7|NA
CASSEVDRDYEQYF
TGTGCCAGCAGTGAGGTGGACAGGGATTACGAGCAGTACTTC
>TRBV12-5|NA|TRBJ2-7|NA
CASGFGSGSYEQYF
TGTGCTAGTGGTTTTGGTTCAGGCTCCTACGAGCAGTACTTC
>TRBV12-3/TRBV12-4|TRBD2|TRBJ2-5|NA
CASSRPAGEEPQYF
TGTGCCAGCAGTCGACCAGCGGGGGAAGAGCCCCAGTACTTC
>TRBV28|NA|TRBJ2-7|many
CASGGLGAFYEQYF
TGTGCCAGCGGCGGCTTAGGGGCCTTCTACGAGCAGTACTTC
>TRBV7-9|TRBD1|TRBJ1-1|NA
CALDRAGTEAFF
TGTGCCCTCGACAGGGCAGGGACTGAAGCTTTCTTT
>TRBV24-1|TRBD1|TRBJ1-5|NA
CALRPGTGGRQPQHF
TGTGCCTTGCGCCCAGGCACAGGGGGCCGGCAGCCCCAGCATTTT
>TRBV9|NA|TRBJ1-4|NA
CASSVGSSEKKLFF
TGTGCCAGCAGCGTAGGAAGCTCTGAGAAAAAACTGTTTTTT
>TRBV9|NA|TRBJ1-6|few
CASSVAPYNSPLHF
TGTGCCAGCAGCGTAGCCCCCTATAATTCACCCCTCCACTTT
>TRBV6-1|NA|TRBJ1-1|many
CASSSIRGTEAFF
TGTGCCAGCAGCTCCATCAGGGGCACTGAAGCTTTCTTT
>TRBV6-1|TRBD2|TRBJ2-1|many
CASRTSGGSGEQFF
TGTGCCAGCAGGACTAGCGGGGGGTCAGGTGAGCAGTTCTTC
>TRBV14|NA|TRBJ2-5|few
CASSQVRGETQYF
TGTGCCAGCAGCCAAGTCAGGGGCGAGACCCAGTACTTC
>TRBV18|TRBD2|TRBJ2-2|few
CASSPRAGGDTGELFF
TGTGCCAGCTCACCACGGGCGGGAGGAGACACCGGGGAGCTGTTTTTT